This T cell receptor beta chain was recorded in a study of OX40 agonist ivuxolimab in advanced cancers. Study at large: The diagnoses of dose-escalation patients were hepatocellular carcinoma, melanoma, renal cell or head and neck cancer. Prior checkpoint blockade (anti-PD-1, anti-PD-L1 or anti-CTLA-4) was permitted; approximately 40% had it.

Profiling relied on immunoSEQ multiplex PCR, and the TCRdb table lists in-frame clones only, not all of them. The table lists 90,000 to 100,000 clones, 89% of them singletons. Study-wide results and caveats: Blood T cells, both CD4+ and CD8+, expanded clonally by week 6 at 0.1 to 3.0 mg/kg. Individuals who were partial responders at 0.1-3.0 mg/kg had clonal expansion that ranked among the lowest.

In the case of this clone: Its specificity is unknown.

This CDR3 contains 15 residues. Germline-derived CDR1 and CDR2 are LNHNV and YYDKDF (reference sequence). V lost 0 bases, J lost 3 bases, and 12 bases lay in between. Sequenced here: CD4+ or CD8+ T cells sorted from blood, sampled in a trial of the OX40 agonist ivuxolimab. The V gene is TRBV15, the J gene TRBJ2-7, with a weak D call TRBD2 (5 bases). The receptor's source is an adult with an advanced solid tumor such as melanoma, head and neck, liver or kidney cancer. CDR3 loop: CATSRDVGLDYEQYF. DNA for the CDR3: TGTGCCACCAGCAGAGATGTCGGACTGGACTACGAGCAGTACTTC.